Following are 25 T cell receptor beta chains from one sample sequenced in a study of shared clonotypes between healthy human individuals. CD45RO-negative, CCR7-selected cells formed the naive CD8 fraction, which excluded terminally differentiated effector memory CD45RA+ cells. This table comes from immunoSEQ multiplex PCR, and its TCRdb copy is limited to in-frame clones, with some not included. The table includes some 2.1 million clones, over 85% detected once. The specimen was naive CD8+ T cells from PBMCs. The receptors come from a man between 18 and 35 years old in good health. Some clones in this sample may be carry-over from other donors' samples.

This clone was recorded once. The V and J genes are TRBV27 and TRBJ2-2, with D possibly matching TRBD2 (5 bases). Between the trimmed V and J ends, which lost 6 bases and 2 bases, there was a span of 13 bases. This CDR3 is 15 amino acids long. CDR1 is MNHEY, CDR2 SMNVEV, per germline (reference sequence). CDR3 in amino acids: CASSSVASNTGELFF. CDR3 sequence (DNA): TGTGCCAGCAGCTCGGTGGCTAGCAACACCGGGGAGCTGTTTTTT.

As to this clone: Other DNA sequences in the same sample also yield this CDR3. This chain joins TRBV27 and TRBJ2-7, with 8 positions matching TRBD1. The CDR3 runs to 13 residues. The V and J ends lost 8 bases and 0 bases, in that order; junction bases with no gene match: 3. Germline V lookup: CDR1 MNHEY, CDR2 SMNVEV (reference sequence). The CDR3 loop is CASGDRSSYEQYF. The CDR3 bases are TGTGCCAGCGGGGACAGGAGCTCCTACGAGCAGTACTTC.

The chain couples TRBV29-1 to TRBJ2-6, with 10 positions matching TRBD1. In germline, CDR1 is SQVTM, CDR2 ANQGSEA. The J segment lost 0 bases and the V segment lost 4 bases, leaving 3 bases of the junction unmatched. There are 16 residues in the CDR3. The CDR3 DNA sequence: TGCAGCGTTGTGGGGACAGGGGACTCTGGGGCCAACGTCCTGACTTTC. Residues: CSVVGTGDSGANVLTF.

J is TRBJ2-5 and V is TRBV7-3; tentatively, D is TRBD1 (5 bases). The CDR3 is 16 amino acids. CDR1 is SGHTA and CDR2 is FQGTGA in the germline V gene. Between the trimmed V and J ends, which lost 2 bases and 4 bases, there was a span of 17 bases. CDR3 region: CASSLEAGSRGETQYF. In DNA, the CDR3 is TGTGCCAGCAGCTTAGAGGCAGGGTCTAGGGGAGAGACCCAGTACTTC.

The CDR3 loop is CASRTGGVTEAFF. CDR3 DNA: TGTGCCAGTAGAACAGGGGGCGTCACTGAAGCTTTCTTT. The chain links TRBV19 to TRBJ1-1; 9 bases are a match to TRBD1. CDR3 length equals 13 residues. V shed 6 bases, J shed 4 bases, and the junction held 3 bases outside the gene matches. Per the germline V gene, CDR1 is LNHDA and CDR2 is SQIVND (reference sequence).

The chain carries TRBV7-8 and TRBJ2-1; 9 nucleotides line up with TRBD2. The germline V gene encodes CDR1 SGHVS and CDR2 FQNEAQ. The CDR3 consists of 16 residues. V gave up 7 bases and J gave up 3 bases; unmatched junction bases: 10. CDR3 region: CASTLTSGDNYNEQFF. CDR3 coding DNA: TGTGCCAGCACCTTGACTAGCGGAGACAACTACAATGAGCAGTTCTTC.

This chain links TRBV14 with TRBJ1-2, with a weak D call TRBD1 (6 bases). The CDR3 runs to 13 residues. V was shortened by 3 bases and J by 4 bases, with 9 bases between the two germline ends. Germline loops: CDR1 SGHDN, CDR2 FVKESK. This CDR3 reads CASSHGTLYGYTF. The DNA for the CDR3 is TGTGCCAGCAGCCACGGGACACTCTATGGCTACACCTTC. Full variable domain (missing parts from reference TRBV14 and TRBJ1-2): EAGVTQFPSHSVIEKGQTVTLRCDPISGHDNLYWYRRVMGKEIKFLLHFVKESKQDESGMPNNRFLAERTGGTYSTLKVQPAELEDSGVYFCASSHGTLYGYTFGSGTRLTVV.

CDR3 DNA: TGTGCCAGCAGCGTTGGAACGTTGGGCCCTTGGGGGAATGAGCAGTTCTTC. Translating gives CASSVGTLGPWGNEQFF. The rearrangement joins TRBV9 to TRBJ2-1; possibly TRBD1 or TRBD2 for D (5 bases each). The V end lost 2 bases, the J end lost 7 bases, and 22 bases lay between the germline ends. The CDR3 is 17 amino acids. CDR1 is SGDLS, CDR2 YYNGEE, per germline.

The chain joins TRBV4-1 to TRBJ1-6; TRBD1 agrees at 9 bases. CDR1 and CDR2 (germline): MGHRA, YSYEKL. The CDR3 length is 17 residues. Germline trimming cut 4 bases from V and 7 bases from J; bases unmatched to any gene: 11. The CDR3 DNA sequence: TGCGCCAGCAGCCCCTCCTGGACAGGGGTGGTGAATTCACCCCTCCACTTT. Amino acid sequence: CASSPSWTGVVNSPLHF.

The chain is built from TRBV7-9 and TRBJ2-2, with D perhaps TRBD2 (6 bases). CDR1 is SEHNR and CDR2 is FQNEAQ in the germline V gene (reference sequence). V was shortened by 5 bases and J by 0 bases, with 16 bases between the two germline ends. CDR3 size: 17 residues. CDR3 amino acids: CASSRGPRETNTGELFF. DNA for the CDR3: TGTGCCAGCAGCCGTGGACCCCGGGAGACGAACACCGGGGAGCTGTTTTTT.

V usage is TRBV30 and J usage is TRBJ2-5; TRBD1 aligns across 11 bases. The trim removed 5 bases at V and 5 bases at J, leaving 7 bases unmatched. The CDR3 has 14 amino acids. Germline values: CDR1 GTSNPN, CDR2 SVGIG (reference sequence). The CDR3 is CAWWGQGEGETQYF. CDR3 sequence (DNA): TGTGCCTGGTGGGGACAGGGGGAAGGGGAGACCCAGTACTTC.

This chain links TRBV30 with TRBJ1-3; tentatively, D is TRBD1 (6 bases). With 6 bases removed from V and 4 bases from J, the gap between germline ends came to 25 bases. The CDR3 runs to 17 residues. Germline values: CDR1 GTSNPN, CDR2 SVGIG (reference sequence). As DNA, the CDR3 is TGTGCCTGTGCGATGTGGACTATAACAGGGAGGGGAAACACCATATATTTT. Translation: CACAMWTITGRGNTIYF.

This sequence joins TRBV7-8 and TRBJ2-7; D not certain. The length of the CDR3 is 16 residues. Trimming removed 1 base from V and 2 bases from J, with 15 bases in between. Germline CDR1 reads SGHVS; CDR2 reads FQNEAQ. CDR3 nucleotide sequence: TGTGCCAGCAGCTTAGAAGTCAACGACCGAGCCTACGAGCAGTACTTC. As protein: CASSLEVNDRAYEQYF.

This sequence joins TRBV28 and TRBJ2-5; TRBD1 matches at 11 bases. Germline trimming cut 7 bases from V and 0 bases from J; bases unmatched to any gene: 13. Looked up from germline, CDR1 is MDHEN and CDR2 is SYDVKM. This CDR3 spans 18 amino acids. Here the CDR3 reads CASTSGQGAQGYQETQYF. As DNA, the CDR3 is TGTGCCAGCACTTCTGGACAGGGGGCACAAGGGTACCAAGAGACCCAGTACTTC. Combining the CDR3 with reference TRBV28 and TRBJ2-5 gives the whole variable domain DVKVTQSSRYLVKRTGEKVFLECVQDMDHENMFWYRQDPGLGLRLIYFSYDVKMKEKGDIPEGYSVSREKKERFSLILESASTNQTSMYLCASTSGQGAQGYQETQYFGPGTRLLVL.

In its sample, this clone was seen once. The V and J genes are TRBV6-5 and TRBJ2-5; 8 nucleotides align to TRBD1. CDR3 size: 13 residues. Per the germline V gene, CDR1 is MNHEY and CDR2 is SVGAGI. J was trimmed by 3 bases and V by 6 bases; bases with no gene match: 3. CDR3 DNA: TGTGCCAGCAGGACAGGGGACGAAGAGACCCAGTACTTC. Its protein product is CASRTGDEETQYF.

This rearrangement joins TRBV6-4 to TRBJ2-1, with 11 bases aligning to TRBD2. CDR3 length equals 15 residues. V shed 4 bases and J 6 bases; nucleotides not matched to a gene: 5. Germline values: CDR1 MRHNA, CDR2 SNTAGT. The CDR3 coding sequence is TGTGCCAGCAGTGCGCCGGGACTAGCGGTCAATGAGCAGTTCTTC. Its protein is CASSAPGLAVNEQFF.

In this sample, this clone turned up once. The rearrangement links TRBV7-8 to TRBJ1-1, with D maybe TRBD1 (6 bases). Trimming cost V 3 bases and J 3 bases, with 14 bases left between them. The CDR3 covers 15 residues. Germline loops: CDR1 SGHVS, CDR2 FQNEAQ. CDR3 nucleotide sequence: TGTGCCAGCAGCTTTTACAGGGTCGGGGACACTGAAGCTTTCTTT. The encoded protein is CASSFYRVGDTEAFF.

CDR3 bases: TGTGCCAGCAACGACTGGACTAGCGGGGCCTACGAGCAGTACTTC. It yields the protein CASNDWTSGAYEQYF. The chain uses TRBV6-6 and TRBJ2-7; 12 bases fit TRBD2. The V gene's germline CDR1 is MNHNY and CDR2 SVGAGI (reference sequence). CDR3 length equals 15 residues. Trimming removed 7 bases from V and 2 bases from J; junction bases left unmatched: 6.

The chain uses TRBV7-2 and TRBJ2-7, with D maybe TRBD2 (5 bases). CDR3 length: 14 amino acids. V lost 2 bases and J lost 0, with 8 bases in between. The germline V gene encodes CDR1 SGHTA and CDR2 FQGNSA. The CDR3 is CASSLTRSSYEQYF. The CDR3 DNA is TGTGCCAGCAGCTTAACTAGAAGCTCCTACGAGCAGTACTTC.

The chain uses TRBV30 and TRBJ1-1, with a tentative D call TRBD1 (5 bases). The CDR3 has 14 amino acids. The germline V gene has CDR1 GTSNPN and CDR2 SVGIG (reference sequence). V was pared by 5 bases and J by 0 bases, with 13 bases between. CDR3 region: CAWGPGALNTEAFF. CDR3 coding DNA: TGTGCCTGGGGCCCCGGGGCGCTGAACACTGAAGCTTTCTTT.

This sequence joins TRBV5-4 and TRBJ2-2; D may be TRBD1 (5 bases). V lost 6 bases and J 7 bases, leaving 10 bases between the germline ends. This CDR3 has 12 amino acids. Looked up from germline, CDR1 is SGHNT and CDR2 is YYREEE (reference sequence). Here the CDR3 reads CASKGQSGELFF. In nucleotides, the CDR3 is TGTGCCAGCAAGGGGCAGAGCGGGGAGCTGTTTTTT.

CDR3 DNA: TGTGCCACCGCGGGGGACAGGGTTGAGCAGTTCTTC. It specifies CATAGDRVEQFF. The rearrangement links TRBV25-1 to TRBJ2-1, with 9 bases fitting TRBD1. The junction had 7 bases not matched to a gene; V was cut back by 10 bases and J by 9 bases. The V gene's germline CDR1 is MGHDK and CDR2 SYGVNS. The CDR3 is 12 residues long.

This chain joins TRBV10-2 and TRBJ2-1; 11 bases fit TRBD2. V trimming: 7 bases; J trimming: 7 bases; junction bases outside the gene matches: 12. CDR1 is WSHSY, CDR2 SAAADI, per germline. This CDR3 is built from 16 residues. The CDR3 loop reads CASTTLAGGPGNEQFF. CDR3 nucleotides: TGCGCCAGCACCACTTTAGCGGGAGGGCCTGGGAATGAGCAGTTCTTC.

The CDR3 nucleotides read TGTGCCAGCAGTTTGCTTCCGGGACTAGCTGACAGCATTCAGTACTTC. It encodes CASSLLPGLADSIQYF. The J gene is TRBJ2-4, the V gene TRBV27; 9 positions agree with TRBD2. Germline assignment: CDR1 MNHEY and CDR2 SMNVEV (reference sequence). V shed 3 bases and J 9 bases; nucleotides not matched to a gene: 12. The CDR3 contains 16 residues.

In regard to this clone: The sample contains more than one DNA sequence encoding this CDR3. The V gene is TRBV7-9, the J gene TRBJ1-2; TRBD1 matches 7 bases. After removal of 1 base from V and 5 bases from J, the junction contained 4 bases not matched to a gene. In germline, CDR1 is SEHNR, CDR2 FQNEAQ (reference sequence). CDR3 length: 14 residues. Written as DNA, the CDR3 is TGTGCCAGCAGCTTAGTAGGGACAGCGTATGGCTACACCTTC. Residues: CASSLVGTAYGYTF.